The clone carrying this TCR beta chain was counted many times. Its matching antigen is unknown. The starting material, 2 million PBMCs stored at -80 C, gave rise to the unsorted libraries. These data come from a study of neurological immune-mediated disorders. Whole-study findings and limits: When repertoires were grouped phylogenetically, those of 18 of 34 multiple sclerosis patients fell into one related-CDR3 cluster, a possible signature.

With 10-nucleotide random UMIs, 5'RACE was used to make the cDNA. TCRdb reprocessed the 5' RACE reads via MiXCR and lists one record per CDR3 protein. The table shows some 76,000 distinct CDR3 sequences, with 2.5% to 4% occurring only once. This clonotype was obtained from a woman in her forties or fifties with multiple sclerosis. The material sequenced was PBMCs.

The CDR3 sequence is CASSLGWDYNEQFF. The CDR3 coding sequence is TGTGCCAGCAGTTTAGGGTGGGACTACAATGAGCAGTTCTTC. The V gene is TRBV12-3 or TRBV12-4, the J gene TRBJ2-1; D not resolved. The CDR3 spans 14 residues. V lost 1 base and J lost 3, with 7 bases in between.